A selection of T cell receptor beta chains follows, all from one sample in a study of cytomegalovirus exposure and HLA in healthy donors. Some clones are missing from TCRdb's copy, which holds only in-frame ones; the method was immunoSEQ multiplex PCR. This sample yields about 160,000 clones, of which approximately 79% are seen a single time; about 1.3% belongs to the top ten. Input material: PBMCs. All receptors come from a man aged 60 to 69 in good health and CMV-seronegative. The CDR3 runs from the conserved cysteine through the conserved F or W. A D gene is named only where the DNA matches it firmly. The size entry is marked missing in some rows and otherwise reads once, few, many or a size class.

14	TRBV30	TRBD1	TRBJ1-3	-	CAWETGVAGNTIYF	TGTGCCTGGGAGACAGGGGTGGCAGGAAACACCATATATTTT
15	TRBV6-1	-	TRBJ1-2	-	CASSEAGGRGYGYTF	TGTGCCAGCAGTGAAGCGGGCGGCCGGGGCTATGGCTACACCTTC
14	TRBV7-8	-	TRBJ1-5	-	CASSHDRMNQPQHF	TGTGCCAGCAGCCACGACAGGATGAATCAGCCCCAGCATTTT
16	TRBV19	TRBD1	TRBJ2-7	-	CASSQNADRGLRKQYF	TGTGCCAGTAGCCAAAACGCGGACAGGGGGCTTAGGAAGCAGTACTTC
15	TRBV15	TRBD1	TRBJ1-4	-	CATSRETGWGEKLFF	TGTGCCACCAGCAGAGAGACAGGGTGGGGTGAAAAACTGTTTTTT
14	TRBV6-4	-	TRBJ2-3	few	CASSEGHSTDTQYF	TGTGCCAGCAGTGAGGGACATTCTACAGATACGCAGTATTTT
13	TRBV27	TRBD1	TRBJ1-2	-	CASSWDSRGSYTF	TGTGCCAGCAGCTGGGACAGTCGTGGCAGCTACACCTTC
19	TRBV11-2	TRBD2	TRBJ2-1	-	CASSLGLAGPLHHNNEQFF	TGTGCCAGCAGCTTAGGGCTAGCGGGACCCCTGCACCATAACAATGAGCAGTTCTTC
15	TRBV28	TRBD2	TRBJ2-1	-	CASRLAGNSYNEQFF	TGTGCCAGCAGACTAGCGGGCAACTCCTACAATGAGCAGTTCTTC
13	TRBV29-1	TRBD2	TRBJ2-7	-	CSVSGRGTREQYF	TGCAGCGTTAGCGGGAGGGGTACGCGCGAGCAGTACTTC
15	TRBV9	-	TRBJ2-1	few	CASSVVPETYNEQFF	TGTGCCAGCAGCGTAGTTCCAGAAACCTACAATGAGCAGTTCTTC
16	TRBV7-2	-	TRBJ1-3	-	CASSLVGRDSGNTIYF	TGTGCCAGCAGCTTAGTGGGCAGAGACTCTGGAAACACCATATATTTT
17	TRBV27	TRBD1	TRBJ2-4	-	CASSQGQATLAKNIQYF	TGTGCCAGCAGTCAGGGACAGGCGACTCTTGCCAAAAACATTCAGTACTTC
15	TRBV2	TRBD1	TRBJ2-7	-	CASSEWDSFSYEQYF	TGTGCCAGCAGTGAGTGGGACAGCTTTTCCTACGAGCAGTACTTC
13	TRBV6-5	TRBD2	TRBJ2-7	-	CASSLAGGYEQYF	TGTGCCAGCAGCCTAGCGGGAGGGTACGAGCAGTACTTC
13	TRBV7-6	-	TRBJ2-7	-	CASSLDRPGEQYF	TGTGCCAGCAGCTTAGATCGGCCCGGAGAACAGTACTTC
15	TRBV7-8	TRBD1	TRBJ1-6	-	CASSPGTGDNSPLHF	TGTGCCAGCAGCCCCGGGACAGGGGATAATTCACCCCTCCACTTT
18	TRBV5-1	TRBD1	TRBJ1-2	once	CASSLVLQGANSLYGYTF	TGCGCCAGCAGCTTGGTTTTACAGGGGGCGAACTCCCTCTATGGCTACACCTTC
13	TRBV7-7	-	TRBJ2-3	-	CASSLVPGDTQYF	TGTGCCAGCAGCTTAGTTCCCGGAGATACGCAGTATTTT
15	TRBV13	TRBD1	TRBJ2-7	-	CASSPPDRDSYEQYF	TGTGCCAGCAGCCCCCCGGACAGGGACTCCTACGAGCAGTACTTC
15	TRBV2	TRBD2	TRBJ2-7	-	CASSKEGGGAYEQYF	TGTGCCAGCTCAAAAGAGGGCGGGGGGGCCTACGAGCAGTACTTC
15	TRBV7-9	-	TRBJ1-1	-	CSSSPLGSRNTEAFF	TGTTCCAGCAGCCCCCTCGGGAGCAGGAACACTGAAGCTTTCTTT
16	TRBV6-4	TRBD1	TRBJ2-3	-	CASSDRQGPHTDTQYF	TGTGCCAGCAGTGACCGACAGGGGCCCCATACAGATACGCAGTATTTT
14	TRBV30	-	TRBJ2-7	-	CAWAMNRGLYEQYF	TGTGCCTGGGCGATGAACAGGGGACTGTACGAGCAGTACTTC
15	TRBV11-2	TRBD2	TRBJ2-7	-	CASSPRTSSTYEQYF	TGTGCCAGCAGCCCCAGGACTAGTTCTACCTACGAGCAGTACTTC
18	TRBV28	TRBD1	TRBJ1-1	-	CASSSPWDRGPQGTEAFF	TGTGCCAGCAGCTCCCCGTGGGACAGGGGACCGCAGGGTACTGAAGCTTTCTTT
16	TRBV5-6	-	TRBJ1-6	-	CASSLALRGGNSPLHF	TGTGCCAGCAGCTTGGCCCTTAGGGGGGGGAATTCACCCCTCCACTTT
14	TRBV2	-	TRBJ1-3	-	CASSDRSSGNTIYF	TGTGCCAGCAGTGACAGAAGCTCTGGAAACACCATATATTTT
18	TRBV2	TRBD1	TRBJ2-6	few	CASSSQDRGPSGANVLTF	TGTGCCAGCAGTTCCCAGGACAGGGGACCCTCTGGGGCCAACGTCCTGACTTTC
16	TRBV7-9	TRBD2	TRBJ2-1	-	CSSSLDTSGSRNEQFF	TGTTCCAGCAGCTTAGATACTAGCGGGAGTCGCAATGAGCAGTTCTTC
15	TRBV7-2	TRBD2	TRBJ2-2	-	CASSLGAGRTGELFF	TGTGCCAGCAGCTTAGGAGCGGGGAGAACCGGGGAGCTGTTTTTT
15	TRBV2	-	TRBJ2-3	once	CASSEGRGRSDTQYF	TGTGCCAGCAGTGAAGGGCGGGGGCGGTCAGATACGCAGTATTTT
15	TRBV30	-	TRBJ2-7	-	CAWRYLGEASGEQYF	TGTGCCTGGAGGTACTTGGGGGAGGCCTCGGGGGAGCAGTACTTC
12	TRBV14	-	TRBJ2-1	-	CASSHGWNEQFF	TGTGCCAGCAGCCACGGGTGGAATGAGCAGTTCTTC
14	TRBV18	-	TRBJ1-5	-	CASSPLQNNQPQHF	TGTGCCAGCTCACCACTCCAGAACAATCAGCCCCAGCATTTT
16	TRBV28	-	TRBJ1-2	-	CASSPPGGGLNYGYTF	TGTGCCAGCAGTCCCCCTGGGGGAGGGCTCAACTATGGCTACACCTTC
14	TRBV7-9	-	TRBJ2-5	-	CASSLGWQQETQYF	TGTGCCAGCAGCTTAGGATGGCAGCAAGAGACCCAGTACTTC
15	TRBV15	TRBD2	TRBJ2-7	few	CATSSIAGGIYEQYF	TGTGCCACCAGCAGCATCGCGGGAGGTATATACGAGCAGTACTTC
13	TRBV6-1	-	TRBJ1-3	-	CASSPSGGNTIYF	TGTGCCAGCAGTCCGTCCGGGGGAAACACCATATATTTT
13	TRBV5-4	TRBD2	TRBJ2-7	-	CASSHPTSGEQYF	TGTGCCAGCAGCCATCCCACTAGCGGCGAGCAGTACTTC
13	TRBV30	TRBD1	TRBJ1-5	few	CAWTGQGDQPQHF	TGTGCCTGGACGGGACAGGGGGATCAGCCCCAGCATTTT
17	TRBV7-9	TRBD2	TRBJ2-5	-	CASSPSLAGLGQETQYF	TGTGCCAGCAGCCCTAGCCTAGCGGGACTAGGGCAAGAGACCCAGTACTTC
14	TRBV7-2	-	TRBJ2-5	few	CASSLVAAQETQYF	TGTGCCAGCAGCTTGGTAGCGGCCCAAGAGACCCAGTACTTC
15	TRBV4-3	-	TRBJ2-6	-	CASSPAGTGANVLTF	TGCGCCAGCAGCCCAGCAGGGACTGGGGCCAACGTCCTGACTTTC